The 29 T cell receptor beta chains below all came from one sample that was sequenced in a study of cytomegalovirus exposure and HLA in healthy donors. PCR amplification relied on 60 Vbeta primers (plus 13 Jbeta primers). The protocol was immunoSEQ multiplex PCR, while the TCRdb copy is restricted to in-frame clones and leaves out a portion. The sample carries about 120,000 clones, 55% to 75% recorded once. Sample: PBMCs. The receptors here all came from a man aged 25 to 40 in good health and CMV-seropositive.

This chain links TRBV6-1 with TRBJ1-1, with a weak D call TRBD1 (5 bases). CDR3 size: 13 residues. Germline V gene sequence: CDR1 MNHNS, CDR2 SASEGT. Trimming took 6 bases from V and 1 from J, leaving 9 bases between them. Here the CDR3 DNA reads TGTGCCAGCAGCGGGGGAGGGAACACTGAAGCTTTCTTT. It is translated as CASSGGGNTEAFF.

The rearrangement links TRBV29-1 to TRBJ2-7; D uncertain. Germline CDR1 is SQVTM and CDR2 is ANQGSEA. V was trimmed by 2 bases and J by 0 bases, leaving 11 bases between them. CDR3 length equals 14 residues. CDR3 DNA sequence: TGCAGCGTTGAAAGATCCAGGCTCTCCTACGAGCAGTACTTC. It yields the protein CSVERSRLSYEQYF.

J is TRBJ2-6 and V is TRBV27; 8 positions agree with TRBD2. CDR1 is MNHEY, CDR2 SMNVEV, per germline (reference sequence). Trimming cost V 6 bases and J 0 bases; bases outside gene matches: 13. The CDR3 loop spans 19 amino acids. In DNA, the CDR3 is TGTGCCAGCAGCCCCGGGAGGGGGGGCGCCGCCTCTGGGGCCAACGTCCTGACTTTC. This codes for CASSPGRGGAASGANVLTF.

In the case of this clone: At one end, the junction sequence differs from germline, possibly due to a read error. The rearrangement links TRBV15 to TRBJ1-1, with D maybe TRBD1 (5 bases). The CDR3 has 13 amino acids. CDR1 is LNHNV and CDR2 is YYDKDF in the germline V gene (reference sequence). CDR3 DNA: TGTGCCACCAGCAGACGAGCAGGGACTGGAGCTTTCTTT. As protein: CATSRRAGTGAFF.

The V gene is TRBV5-3, the J gene TRBJ2-7, with 9 bases fitting TRBD1. TRBV5-3 counts as an open reading frame of uncertain function. The V gene end was trimmed by 1 base and the J gene end by 1 base; junction bases not matched to a gene: 24. CDR3 size: 22 residues. Here the CDR3 DNA reads TGTGCCAGAAGCTTGTCCGCCGCCCCGTGGAGGGACAGGGAGCCCCTTTCCTACGAGCAGTACGTC. As protein: CARSLSAAPWRDREPLSYEQYV.

V is TRBV6-4 and J is TRBJ2-3; 7 nucleotides align to TRBD2. Losses at the gene ends were 2 bases for V and 2 bases for J; bases not matched to a gene: 10. Germline V gene data show CDR1 as MRHNA and CDR2 as SNTAGT. The CDR3 contains 17 residues. The CDR3 DNA follows: TGTGCCAGCAGTGACATGTACAGTCTAGCGGACACAGATACGCAGTATTTT. Its translation is CASSDMYSLADTDTQYF.

The J gene is TRBJ2-3, the V gene TRBV29-1; 8 nucleotides line up with TRBD2. CDR1 and CDR2 from the germline V gene are SQVTM and ANQGSEA. J lost 3 bases, V lost 8 bases, and 4 bases had no gene match. The CDR3 covers 12 residues. The CDR3 loop is CSSGGRTDTQYF. The CDR3 nucleotides read TGCAGCTCGGGGGGGCGGACAGATACGCAGTATTTT.

The chain carries TRBV7-9 and TRBJ2-1, with 11 positions matching TRBD2. V was pared by 3 bases and J by 4 bases, with 8 bases of the junction left unmatched. The CDR3 is made up of 17 amino acids. Per the germline V gene, CDR1 is SEHNR and CDR2 is FQNEAQ (reference sequence). CDR3 region: CASSFSQTSGAYNEQFF. CDR3 DNA: TGTGCCAGCAGCTTTTCTCAGACTAGCGGGGCTTACAATGAGCAGTTCTTC. The complete variable domain, with remaining parts taken from reference TRBV7-9 and TRBJ2-1, reads DTGVSQNPRHKITKRGQNVTFRCDPISEHNRLYWYRQTLGQGPEFLTYFQNEAQLEKSRLLSDRFSAERPKGSFSTLEIQRTEQGDSAMYLCASSFSQTSGAYNEQFFGPGTRLTVL.

V and J are TRBV30 and TRBJ2-3; TRBD2 might be the D (5 bases). Germline CDR1 and CDR2: GTSNPN and SVGIG (reference sequence). Trimming stripped 0 bases from V and 8 bases from J, with 12 bases between. The CDR3 consists of 13 residues. CDR3 coding DNA: TGTGCCTGGAGTGTGGCTAGCTCGGGTACGCAGTATTTT. Protein: CAWSVASSGTQYF.

J is TRBJ2-6 and V is TRBV21-1; the D call TRBD1 from the table was never checked on the DNA. TRBV21-1 corresponds to a pseudogene. CDR3 length equals 18 residues. The CDR3 nucleotides are TGTGCCAGCAGCCCCTTAAATCAGGGTCCCTCTGGGGCCAACGTCCTGACTTTC. Amino acids: CASSPLNQGPSGANVLTF.

The chain combines TRBV27 with TRBJ2-2; 9 bases are a match to TRBD1. CDR3 length: 15 amino acids. Germline CDR1 and CDR2: MNHEY and SMNVEV (reference sequence). V trimming: 5 bases; J trimming: 7 bases; junction bases outside the gene matches: 8. The CDR3 region has the DNA TGTGCCAGCAGTACACACAGGGGGCCGGTCGGGGAGCTGTTTTTT. It codes for CASSTHRGPVGELFF.

This rearrangement joins TRBV2 to TRBJ2-7; 8 bases match TRBD1. With V trimmed by 6 bases and J by 5 bases, 12 bases remained unmatched. This CDR3 is built from 15 residues. Germline loops: CDR1 SNHLY, CDR2 FYNNEI. The DNA of the CDR3 is TGTGCCAGCAGACAACTGAACTCACAGGGGGACGAGCAGTACTTC. The encoded protein is CASRQLNSQGDEQYF.

The rearrangement links TRBV6-5 to TRBJ1-5, with D uncertain. Germline-derived CDR1 and CDR2 are MNHEY and SVGAGI. Between the trimmed V and J ends, which lost 4 bases and 4 bases, there was a span of 14 bases. The CDR3 has 15 residues. The DNA for the CDR3 is TGTGCCAGCAGTTCCGGGAGAGAAGCAAATCAGCCCCAGCATTTT. It yields the protein CASSSGREANQPQHF.

This chain joins TRBV6-5 and TRBJ2-3; TRBD2 might be the D (6 bases). This CDR3 region has 15 residues. Looked up from germline, CDR1 is MNHEY and CDR2 is SVGAGI. Trimming took off 4 bases at V and 2 bases at J, with 13 bases between the two ends. The CDR3 DNA follows: TGTGCCAGCAGTTTTGCGGGACCAACCACAGATACGCAGTATTTT. Translation: CASSFAGPTTDTQYF.

The V and J genes are TRBV28 and TRBJ2-7; D might be TRBD1 (5 bases). The V end was cut by 6 bases, the J end by 2 bases, with 14 bases between. Germline CDR1 is MDHEN and CDR2 is SYDVKM. The CDR3 loop spans 14 amino acids. CDR3 region: CASRVQTAPYEQYF. For the CDR3, the DNA is TGTGCCAGCAGAGTACAGACAGCTCCCTACGAGCAGTACTTC.

The chain combines TRBV5-6 with TRBJ2-3; 9 nucleotides agree with TRBD2. The V segment lost 1 base and the J segment 5 bases; nucleotides outside the gene matches: 2. The CDR3 sequence is 14 residues long. Germline values: CDR1 SGHDT, CDR2 YYEEEE. CDR3 sequence reads: CASSLRGRGDTQYF. The CDR3 DNA follows: TGTGCCAGCAGCTTGCGCGGGAGGGGAGATACGCAGTATTTT.

The rearrangement links TRBV4-1 to TRBJ2-1; TRBD1 might be the D (6 bases). CDR3 length: 16 residues. Trimming removed 1 base from V and 1 base from J, with 11 bases in between. Germline V gene data show CDR1 as MGHRA and CDR2 as YSYEKL. CDR3 nucleotides: TGCGCCAGCAGCCAAGTGGACAGCGAATCCTACAATGAGCAGTTCTTC. Protein: CASSQVDSESYNEQFF.

In this sample, this clone turned up once. The chain carries TRBV11-2 and TRBJ1-2; the match to TRBD1 covers 11 bases. V was clipped by 5 bases and J by 7 bases; unmatched bases: 12. This CDR3 comprises 16 residues. The germline V gene has CDR1 SGHAT and CDR2 FQNNGV. CDR3 nucleotides: TGTGCCAGCAGCGACTTCGGGGGACAGGGGGTAGGTGGCTACACCTTC. It codes for CASSDFGGQGVGGYTF.

The chain has TRBV11-2 and TRBJ2-1; perhaps TRBD2 as D (7 bases). This CDR3 has 16 amino acids. Germline V gives CDR1 SGHAT, CDR2 FQNNGV. V lost 1 base and J lost 9, with 19 bases in between. CDR3 amino acids: CASSLVRGGPFREQFF. CDR3 nucleotides: TGTGCCAGCAGCTTAGTGCGCGGGGGCCCATTTCGTGAGCAGTTCTTC.

The table lists this clone with a few counts. The chain combines TRBV5-4 with TRBJ2-3; TRBD2 might be the D (7 bases). From germline, CDR1 is SGHNT and CDR2 YYREEE (reference sequence). V shed 3 bases and J shed 3 bases, with 14 bases lying between them. This CDR3 contains 15 residues. In nucleotides, the CDR3 is TGTGCCAGCAGCTCCCGGGGGGCCGGAACAGATACGCAGTATTTT. This gives the protein CASSSRGAGTDTQYF.

The table lists this clone with a count of one. The rearrangement uses TRBV4-1 and TRBJ2-7; possible D gene TRBD2, 6 bases. This CDR3 contains 16 residues. Germline V gene lookup returns CDR1 MGHRA and CDR2 YSYEKL. With 1 base removed from V and 0 bases from J, the gap between germline ends came to 13 bases. The CDR3 bases are TGCGCCAGCAGCCAAGCTAAGGGAGGTTACTCCTACGAGCAGTACTTC. Encoded protein: CASSQAKGGYSYEQYF.

This chain connects TRBV7-8 to TRBJ2-7; unclear D gene. The CDR3 is 13 residues long. Trimming removed 5 bases at V and 3 bases at J, with 11 bases between. The germline gives CDR1 SGHVS, CDR2 FQNEAQ. The CDR3 sequence: CASSLTDFYEQYF. The DNA for the CDR3 is TGTGCCAGCAGCCTCACAGATTTCTACGAGCAGTACTTC.

The V call is TRBV11-2, the J call TRBJ2-7, with 9 bases identical to TRBD1. Germline CDR1 reads SGHAT; CDR2 reads FQNNGV. The trim removed 5 bases at V and 6 bases at J, leaving 11 bases unmatched. This CDR3 contains 15 residues. CDR3 sequence reads: CASSPGGTGFGEQYF. The CDR3, as DNA: TGTGCCAGCAGCCCAGGGGGGACAGGGTTCGGCGAGCAGTACTTC.

The chain employs TRBV19 and TRBJ1-5; 9 bases are a match to TRBD1. In germline, CDR1 is LNHDA, CDR2 SQIVND (reference sequence). V lost 2 bases to trimming and J lost 4 bases; unmatched junction nucleotides: 6. This CDR3 is 16 amino acids long. CDR3 in amino acids: CASSISTGGKNQPQHF. The CDR3 DNA follows: TGTGCCAGTAGTATAAGCACAGGGGGCAAGAATCAGCCCCAGCATTTT.

This clone was found a few times. The V and J genes are TRBV19 and TRBJ2-1, with 10 bases lining up with TRBD2. V lost 3 bases and J lost 8; bases outside the gene matches: 4. From germline, CDR1 is LNHDA and CDR2 SQIVND (reference sequence). The CDR3 length is 14 residues. As DNA, the CDR3 is TGTGCCAGTAGTATCATCACTAGCGGGGATGAGCAGTTCTTC. Protein: CASSIITSGDEQFF.

This chain joins TRBV28 and TRBJ2-7; 7 bases line up with TRBD1. The CDR3 runs to 14 residues. J was trimmed by 3 bases and V by 5 bases; bases with no gene match: 7. The V gene's germline CDR1 is MDHEN and CDR2 SYDVKM. The CDR3 is CASSRGGSDYEQYV. DNA of the CDR3: TGTGCCAGCAGTCGAGGGGGCTCTGACTACGAGCAGTACGTC.

The chain is built from TRBV27 and TRBJ1-1, with D possibly TRBD1 on 5 matching bases. In germline, CDR1 is MNHEY, CDR2 SMNVEV (reference sequence). The CDR3 extends over 14 amino acids. The germline V and J ends were trimmed by 5 bases and 10 bases, with 20 bases remaining between them. The CDR3 bases are TGTGCCAGCAGTCCCTCTGACAGTGGTCGTTCAGCTTTCTTT. Amino acids: CASSPSDSGRSAFF.

The CDR3 here is CASSYFPSGMRINEQFF. The DNA of the CDR3 is TGTGCCAGCAGTTATTTCCCTAGCGGGATGAGAATCAATGAGCAGTTCTTC. V is TRBV27 and J is TRBJ2-1; TRBD2 agrees at 9 bases. This CDR3 is built from 17 residues. V was clipped by 4 bases and J by 6 bases; unmatched bases: 13. Germline V gives CDR1 MNHEY, CDR2 SMNVEV (reference sequence).

The V call is TRBV18, the J call TRBJ2-7, with D possibly being TRBD2 (6 bases). Between the trimmed V and J ends, which lost 3 bases and 3 bases, there was a span of 12 bases. CDR1 KGHSH and CDR2 LQKENI come from the germline V gene. The CDR3 runs 14 residues. The CDR3 spells CASSPPAGNYEQYF. CDR3 DNA: TGTGCCAGCTCACCTCCCGCGGGGAACTACGAGCAGTACTTC.